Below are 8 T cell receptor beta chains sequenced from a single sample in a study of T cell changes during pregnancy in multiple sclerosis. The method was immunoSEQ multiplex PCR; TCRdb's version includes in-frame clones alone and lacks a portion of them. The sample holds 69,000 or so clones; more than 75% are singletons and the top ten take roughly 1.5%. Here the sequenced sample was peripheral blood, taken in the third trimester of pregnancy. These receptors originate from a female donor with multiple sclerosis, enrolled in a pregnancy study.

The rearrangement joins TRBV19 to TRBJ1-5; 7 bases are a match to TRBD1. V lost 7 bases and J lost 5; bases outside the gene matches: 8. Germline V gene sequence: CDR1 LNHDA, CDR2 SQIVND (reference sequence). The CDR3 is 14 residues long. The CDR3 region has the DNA TGTGCCAGTAATGAAGGACAGGACGATCAGCCCCAGCATTTT. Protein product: CASNEGQDDQPQHF.

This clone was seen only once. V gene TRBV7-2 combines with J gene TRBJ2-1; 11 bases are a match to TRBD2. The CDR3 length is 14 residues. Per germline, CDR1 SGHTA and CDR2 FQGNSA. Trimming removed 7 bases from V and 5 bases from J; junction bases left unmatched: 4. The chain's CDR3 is CASKLAGVNNEQFF. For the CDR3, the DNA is TGTGCCAGCAAACTAGCGGGAGTAAACAATGAGCAGTTCTTC.

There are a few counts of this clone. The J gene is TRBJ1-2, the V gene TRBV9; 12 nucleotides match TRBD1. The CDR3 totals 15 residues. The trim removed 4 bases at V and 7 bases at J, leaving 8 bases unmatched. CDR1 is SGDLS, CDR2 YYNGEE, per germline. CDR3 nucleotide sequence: TGTGCCAGCAGCTCCTCCGGGACAGGGGGCAGTGGCTACACCTTC. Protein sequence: CASSSSGTGGSGYTF.

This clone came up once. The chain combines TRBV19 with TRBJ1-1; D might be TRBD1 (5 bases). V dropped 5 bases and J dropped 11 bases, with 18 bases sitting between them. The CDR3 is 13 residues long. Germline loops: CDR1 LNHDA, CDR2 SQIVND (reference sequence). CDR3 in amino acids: CASSLQVWDEAFF. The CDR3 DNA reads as TGTGCCAGTAGTTTACAGGTTTGGGATGAGGCTTTCTTT.

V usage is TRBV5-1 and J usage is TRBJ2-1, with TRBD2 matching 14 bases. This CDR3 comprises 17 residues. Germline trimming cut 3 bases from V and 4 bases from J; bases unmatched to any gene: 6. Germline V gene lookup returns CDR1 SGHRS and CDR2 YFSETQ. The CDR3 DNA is TGCGCCAGCAGCTGGGGACTAGCGGGGGATCGTTACAATGAGCAGTTCTTC. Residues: CASSWGLAGDRYNEQFF.

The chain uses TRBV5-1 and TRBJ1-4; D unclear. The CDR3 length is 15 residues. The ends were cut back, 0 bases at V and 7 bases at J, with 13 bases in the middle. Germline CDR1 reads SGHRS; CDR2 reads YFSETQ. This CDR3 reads CASSLDGYEAEKLFF. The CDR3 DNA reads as TGCGCCAGCAGCTTGGATGGGTATGAGGCTGAAAAACTGTTTTTT.

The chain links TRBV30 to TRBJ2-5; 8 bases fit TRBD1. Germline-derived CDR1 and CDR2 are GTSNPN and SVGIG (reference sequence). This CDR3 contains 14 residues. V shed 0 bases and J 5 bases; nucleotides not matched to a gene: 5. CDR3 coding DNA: TGTGCCTGGAGTGTACCAGGGGGCGCGGAGACCCAGTACTTC. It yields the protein CAWSVPGGAETQYF.

CDR3 amino acids: CATAKYQATNEKLFF. CDR3 coding DNA: TGCGCCACCGCAAAGTATCAGGCAACTAATGAAAAACTGTTTTTT. V and J are TRBV5-1 and TRBJ1-4; D remains unclear. Germline CDR1 and CDR2: SGHRS and YFSETQ. This CDR3 has 15 amino acids. V was cut by 9 bases and J by 0 bases, with 15 bases left in between. The whole variable domain, remainder taken from reference TRBV5-1 and TRBJ1-4, is KAGVTQTPRYLIKTRGQQVTLSCSPISGHRSVSWYQQTPGQGLQFLFEYFSETQRNKGNFPGRFSGRQFSNSRSEMNVSTLELGDSALYLCATAKYQATNEKLFFGSGTQLSVL.